The sequence of this T cell receptor beta chain was determined in a study of CD8 T cells in Susac syndrome. This CDR3 has 17 amino acids. Trimming pared 5 bases from V and 0 bases from J, leaving 17 bases between. Germline V gives CDR1 SGHAT, CDR2 FQDESV (reference sequence). General observations from the study: There were some 16 Susac-specific public clones in total CD8+ repertoires and four to six in CD8+ TEMRA repertoires.

TEMRA cells were FACS-enriched, unlike CD8+ and CD4+ T cells, which were negatively isolated. Worth noting for this clonotype: Its antigen is unknown.

RNA totalling 0.5 to 1 ug underwent reverse transcription with random hexamers. TCRdb re-derived calls from the immunoSEQ multiplex PCR reads in MiXCR, one entry per CDR3 protein. The sample yields around 53,000 distinct CDR3 sequences, roughly 94% seen once. The source of this sequence is a human donor with Susac syndrome. V gene TRBV11-1 combines with J gene TRBJ1-5; TRBD1 might be the D (5 bases). Sequencing used CD8+ T cells from PBMCs. CDR3 amino acids: CASSPGYGGYSNQPQHF. The CDR3 coding sequence is TGTGCCAGCAGCCCAGGGTACGGGGGATATAGCAATCAGCCCCAGCATTTT.